This T cell receptor (beta chain) was profiled in a study of early T cells in non-severe SARS-CoV-2 infection. Background on the study: The study sequenced bulk RNA from unsorted whole blood, with chains unpaired.

The protocol attached unique molecular identifiers to individual cDNA molecules. TCRdb recomputed calls from the 5' RACE reads with MiXCR, one row per CDR3 protein. The sample includes 85,000 to 120,000 distinct CDR3 sequences, around 13% of them seen just once. This clonotype was seen repeatedly, ten times or more. What it recognizes is unknown. This CDR3 has 13 amino acids. Trimming took 1 base from V and 3 from J, leaving 9 bases between them. CDR1 and CDR2 (germline): DFQATT, SNEGSKA (reference sequence). Study findings and constraints: The study's VDJdb matching favored anti-spike CD8 responses and missed private and CD4 specificities.

The sequenced material came from whole blood. The gene calls are TRBV20-1 and TRBJ1-1, with D uncertain. This sequence was found in an adult who was a healthcare worker with PCR-confirmed SARS-CoV-2 infection or an uninfected control (not recorded which). In DNA, the CDR3 is TGCAGTGCTAGAGGTACAGCTGACACTGAAGCTTTCTTT. Translation gives CSARGTADTEAFF.